This T cell receptor (beta chain) was recovered during a study of T cell repertoires in cytomegalovirus infection. Across the whole study: A matching HLA type, together with CMV infection, was signaled by public TCR beta signatures. Regarding the study as a whole: The cumulative frequency of public TCR beta families identified carriers of CMV plus the relevant HLA.

This CDR3 is built from 17 residues. V lost 0 bases, J lost 2 bases, and 9 bases stayed unmatched. From germline, CDR1 is MNHNY and CDR2 SVGAGI (reference sequence). TCRdb processed the reads anew with MiXCR; each CDR3 protein has one entry. The data contain about 920,000 distinct CDR3 sequences, roughly 30% of them singletons. This clonotype was counted a few times. Antigen specificity is unknown. V and J are TRBV6-6 and TRBJ1-1; 7 bases line up with TRBD1. This TCR was sampled from a human donor in good health (CMV status not recorded). Some clones in this sample may be carry-over from other donors' samples. This specimen consisted of cultured CD8+ T cells from PBMCs, obtained from culture after CMV antigen stimulation. DNA for the CDR3: TGTGCCAGCAGTTACTCGGGTATAGGACAGGCTAACACTGAAGCTTTCTTT. Translated: CASSYSGIGQANTEAFF.